This TCR beta chain was profiled in a study of PD-1 blockade in classical Hodgkin lymphoma. In germline, CDR1 is SGHRS, CDR2 YFSETQ. V shed 4 bases and J shed 4 bases, with 11 bases lying between them. The CDR3 is 14 residues long. Specified time point: cycle 4 day 1 (C4D1), after around six weeks of nivolumab. Every patient experienced relapse after autologous stem cell transplantation, and brentuximab vedotin exposure varied. Sequenced by immunoSEQ multiplex PCR; TCRdb stores in-frame clones only, minus some. The sample records about 44,000 clones, 66% being singletons. J is TRBJ1-4 and V is TRBV5-1; tentatively, D is TRBD1 (5 bases). This material consisted of peripheral blood mononuclear cells (PBMCs), taken before the fourth cycle of nivolumab. The sequence came from a human donor with classical Hodgkin lymphoma. The CDR3 nucleotides read TGCGCCAGCAGCGTGGGACGGATTAATGAAAAACTGTTTTTT. Translating it yields CASSVGRINEKLFF. Complete variable domain (other parts from reference TRBV5-1 and TRBJ1-4): KAGVTQTPRYLIKTRGQQVTLSCSPISGHRSVSWYQQTPGQGLQFLFEYFSETQRNKGNFPGRFSGRQFSNSRSEMNVSTLELGDSALYLCASSVGRINEKLFFGSGTQLSVL.